The 24 T cell receptor beta chains below come from one sample, sequenced in a study of neoadjuvant anti-PD-1 for oral cavity cancer. The time point: after neoadjuvant nivolumab, at surgical resection. The repertoire was sequenced with immunoSEQ multiplex PCR; TCRdb's copy has only in-frame clones and lacks some. The table lists 20,000 to 30,000 clones, 25% to 30% of them singletons, with roughly 15% in the top ten. The material was tumor tissue, obtained after nivolumab (anti-PD-1) treatment. The receptors were sampled from a person between 35 and 79 years old with oral cavity squamous cell carcinoma.

The J gene is TRBJ2-7, the V gene TRBV7-9; D possibly corresponds to TRBD2 (7 bases). The CDR3 contains 15 residues. Germline V lookup: CDR1 SEHNR, CDR2 FQNEAQ (reference sequence). V was clipped by 5 bases and J by 3 bases, with 17 bases between them. This CDR3 reads CASSPRSGGDYEQYF. Written as DNA, the CDR3 is TGTGCCAGCAGCCCGCGGTCGGGGGGCGACTACGAGCAGTACTTC.

This clone was counted ten times or more. The chain has TRBV6-1 and TRBJ2-7; D uncertain. V lost 4 bases and J lost 4, with 20 bases in between. CDR3 length: 16 amino acids. Per the germline V gene, CDR1 is MNHNS and CDR2 is SASEGT. Written as DNA, the CDR3 is TGTGCCAGCAGTGCTTCGGATCGGTTTACCCATTACGAGCAGTACTTC. Translation gives CASSASDRFTHYEQYF.

In its sample, this clone was seen many times. The V call is TRBV5-1, the J call TRBJ2-7; no firm D call. V was shortened by 4 bases and J by 5 bases, with 7 bases between the two germline ends. This CDR3 comprises 11 residues. From germline, CDR1 is SGHRS and CDR2 YFSETQ. The CDR3 sequence: CASSGFDEQYF. The DNA for the CDR3 is TGCGCCAGCAGCGGGTTCGACGAGCAGTACTTC.

This clone was detected many times. The J gene is TRBJ2-1, the V gene TRBV5-4; 10 bases are a match to TRBD2. Germline V gives CDR1 SGHNT, CDR2 YYREEE (reference sequence). There are 15 residues in the CDR3. The junction had 6 bases not matched to a gene; V was cut back by 2 bases and J by 7 bases. CDR3 in DNA: TGTGCCAGCAGCTTTGGGCTAGCGGGAGAAAATGAGCAGTTCTTC. Translating it yields CASSFGLAGENEQFF.

This clone came up a few times. The V and J genes are TRBV7-9 and TRBJ2-5; a possible D gene is TRBD1 (6 bases). V lost 4 bases, J lost 0 bases, and 12 bases lay in between. This CDR3 contains 15 residues. In germline, CDR1 is SEHNR, CDR2 FQNEAQ (reference sequence). The CDR3: CASSWTAWYQETQYF. In nucleotides, the CDR3 is TGTGCCAGCAGCTGGACAGCGTGGTACCAAGAGACCCAGTACTTC.

This chain connects TRBV25-1 to TRBJ2-7; tentatively, D is TRBD1 (5 bases). Trimming took off 7 bases at V and 3 bases at J, with 13 bases between the two ends. CDR3 length equals 13 residues. Germline lookup yields CDR1 MGHDK and CDR2 SYGVNS. In DNA, the CDR3 is TGTGCCAGCAATTCATGGACACTCTACGAGCAGTACTTC. Translation gives CASNSWTLYEQYF.

This chain joins TRBV28 and TRBJ1-5, with D possibly TRBD1 on 5 matching bases. Germline V gene lookup returns CDR1 MDHEN and CDR2 SYDVKM. This CDR3 has 14 amino acids. Trimming shortened V by 3 bases and J by 7 bases, and 13 bases separated the two germline ends. DNA of the CDR3: TGTGCCAGCAGTTTCTATACGGGGCGGCAGCCCCAGCATTTT. Residues: CASSFYTGRQPQHF.

The table lists this clone with a few counts. This chain connects TRBV20-1 to TRBJ1-4; D not resolved. The germline CDR1 and CDR2 sequences are DFQATT and SNEGSKA (reference sequence). CDR3 size: 11 residues. V lost 6 bases and J lost 6, with 8 bases in between. CDR3 loop: CSATTYEKLFF. The DNA for the CDR3 is TGCAGTGCAACCACGTATGAAAAACTGTTTTTT.

There are a few counts of this clone. The chain uses TRBV10-3 and TRBJ1-6; D unclear. V dropped 6 bases and J dropped 7 bases, with 13 bases sitting between them. Germline assignment: CDR1 ENHRY and CDR2 SYGVKD. The CDR3 runs to 14 residues. The CDR3 protein is CAISRASGNSPLHF. As DNA, the CDR3 is TGTGCCATCAGCCGGGCCAGTGGAAATTCACCCCTCCACTTT.

This clone was detected only a few times. The V call is TRBV7-3, the J call TRBJ2-3, with no clear D. The CDR3 contains 13 residues. V was pared by 4 bases and J by 2 bases, with 7 bases between. Germline V gives CDR1 SGHTA, CDR2 FQGTGA. The CDR3 bases are TGTGCCAGCAGCTCGATCACCACAGATACGCAGTATTTT. Amino acids: CASSSITTDTQYF. Using reference TRBV7-3 and TRBJ2-3 for the parts outside the CDR3, the full variable domain is GAGVSQTPSNKVTEKGKYVELRCDPISGHTALYWYRQSLGQGPEFLIYFQGTGAADDSGLPNDRFFAVRPEGSVSTLKIQRTERGDSAVYLCASSSITTDTQYFGPGTRLTVL.

This chain joins TRBV5-4 and TRBJ2-3; TRBD2 agrees at 7 bases. From germline, CDR1 is SGHNT and CDR2 YYREEE (reference sequence). There are 15 residues in the CDR3. Losses at the gene ends were 0 bases for V and 5 bases for J; bases not matched to a gene: 6. Written as DNA, the CDR3 is TGTGCCAGCAGCTTGGGGGGAGGGCCCGTAGATACGCAGTATTTT. Amino acids: CASSLGGGPVDTQYF.

This clone was detected only a few times. This chain uses TRBV19 with TRBJ2-7; D is perhaps TRBD2 (5 bases). The V gene lost 5 bases and the J gene lost 2 bases, with 10 bases spanning the gap. Germline V gives CDR1 LNHDA, CDR2 SQIVND (reference sequence). The CDR3 is 13 amino acids. For the CDR3, the DNA is TGTGCCAGTAGTCCGACCGGGGCCTACGAGCAGTACTTC. Translation gives CASSPTGAYEQYF.

This clone was seen repeatedly, ten times or more. Other DNA sequences from this sample encode an identical CDR3 as well. The chain has TRBV6-1 and TRBJ2-7; D is ambiguous. Trimming cost V 1 base and J 3 bases, with 1 base left between them. From germline, CDR1 is MNHNS and CDR2 SASEGT. CDR3 length: 11 amino acids. CDR3 protein: CASSEGYEQYF. CDR3 coding DNA: TGTGCCAGCAGTGAAGGCTACGAGCAGTACTTC.

This sequence joins TRBV4-2 and TRBJ1-2; 8 bases are shared with TRBD1. The trim removed 3 bases at V and 2 bases at J, leaving 5 bases unmatched. This CDR3 spans 15 amino acids. Germline lookup yields CDR1 LGHNA and CDR2 YNFKEQ. As DNA, the CDR3 is TGTGCCAGCAGCCATGGACAGGGAGAGAACTATGGCTACACCTTC. Protein sequence: CASSHGQGENYGYTF.

This chain connects TRBV7-2 to TRBJ1-1; D unresolved. With 1 base removed from V and 0 bases from J, the gap between germline ends came to 3 bases. From germline, CDR1 is SGHTA and CDR2 FQGNSA. CDR3 length equals 13 residues. Here the CDR3 DNA reads TGTGCCAGCAGCTTAGTTGTGAACACTGAAGCTTTCTTT. It yields the protein CASSLVVNTEAFF.

This clone appeared a few times. V gene TRBV6-5 combines with J gene TRBJ2-7; TRBD1 is a possible D gene (6 bases). Germline CDR1 and CDR2: MNHEY and SVGAGI. Trimming removed 2 bases from V and 3 bases from J, with 17 bases in between. The CDR3 runs 16 residues. The CDR3 sequence: CASSYASGTPYYEQYF. The CDR3 DNA is TGTGCCAGCAGTTACGCCTCCGGGACACCCTACTACGAGCAGTACTTC.

There are a few counts of this clone. The CDR3 here is CASSTPQTHTNEKLFF. In DNA form, the CDR3 reads TGTGCCAGCTCCACCCCCCAGACGCATACTAATGAAAAACTGTTTTTT. The chain is built from TRBV28 and TRBJ1-4; D unresolved. V was pared by 8 bases and J by 2 bases, with 18 bases between. This CDR3 region has 16 residues. From germline, CDR1 is MDHEN and CDR2 SYDVKM.

This clone was picked up a small number of times. The chain combines TRBV18 with TRBJ2-5; D remains ambiguous. Germline CDR1 reads KGHSH; CDR2 reads LQKENI. This CDR3 contains 13 residues. Trimming shortened V by 2 bases and J by 1 base, and 5 bases separated the two germline ends. This CDR3 is CASSPAGQETQYF. CDR3 sequence (DNA): TGTGCCAGCTCACCAGCAGGCCAAGAGACCCAGTACTTC.

The gene calls are TRBV28 and TRBJ2-7; 7 nucleotides line up with TRBD1. The CDR3 totals 15 residues. Trimming at V came to 5 bases and at J to 7 bases, leaving 14 bases not matched to a gene. Germline CDR1 is MDHEN and CDR2 is SYDVKM. CDR3 in amino acids: CASSDRDSIVREQYF. Written as DNA, the CDR3 is TGTGCCAGCAGTGACCGGGACAGTATTGTGCGAGAGCAGTACTTC.

The chain links TRBV15 to TRBJ1-6; D unresolved. The V and J ends lost 0 bases and 7 bases respectively, with 16 bases between them. Per the germline V gene, CDR1 is LNHNV and CDR2 is YYDKDF (reference sequence). The CDR3 totals 17 residues. For the CDR3, the DNA is TGTGCCACCAGCAGAGATATAACCAGACGAGGGAATTCACCCCTCCACTTT. Its translation is CATSRDITRRGNSPLHF. The entire variable domain, with the rest obtained from reference TRBV15 and TRBJ1-6, is as follows: DAMVIQNPRYQVTQFGKPVTLSCSQTLNHNVMYWYQQKSSQAPKLLFHYYDKDFNNEADTPDNFQSRRPNTSFCFLDIRSPGLGDTAMYLCATSRDITRRGNSPLHFGNGTRLTVT.

At least ten counts were recorded for this clone. J is TRBJ2-7 and V is TRBV29-1; D gene uncertain. V was pared by 1 base and J by 3 bases, with 13 bases between. CDR1 and CDR2 (germline): SQVTM, ANQGSEA. The CDR3 is 14 amino acids. The DNA for the CDR3 is TGCAGCGTTGAAGTCTTTACCGGGCTCTACGAGCAGTACTTC. It codes for CSVEVFTGLYEQYF.

This clone was seen more than once but under ten times. The chain recombines TRBV5-1 with TRBJ2-2, with 9 bases identical to TRBD1. Germline trimming cut 4 bases from V and 1 base from J; bases unmatched to any gene: 11. Germline CDR1 SGHRS, CDR2 YFSETQ. The length of the CDR3 is 18 residues. The chain's CDR3 is CASSPRGWDRVNTGELFF. CDR3 coding DNA: TGCGCCAGCAGCCCCAGAGGCTGGGACAGGGTGAACACCGGGGAGCTGTTTTTT.

The gene calls are TRBV20-1 and TRBJ1-1; D uncertain. The CDR3 loop spans 11 amino acids. V lost 4 bases to trimming and J lost 2 bases, with 5 bases between them. Per the germline V gene, CDR1 is DFQATT and CDR2 is SNEGSKA (reference sequence). The CDR3 DNA reads as TGCAGTGCTATGTTTAACACTGAAGCTTTCTTT. Amino acid sequence: CSAMFNTEAFF.

The chain uses TRBV5-1 and TRBJ2-3, with D possibly TRBD2 on 7 matching bases. Germline CDR1 and CDR2: SGHRS and YFSETQ. There are 14 residues in the CDR3. V dropped 5 bases and J dropped 2 bases, with 12 bases sitting between them. The chain's CDR3 is CASRGGEPTDTQYF. The DNA of the CDR3 is TGCGCCAGCAGAGGGGGGGAGCCCACAGATACGCAGTATTTT.